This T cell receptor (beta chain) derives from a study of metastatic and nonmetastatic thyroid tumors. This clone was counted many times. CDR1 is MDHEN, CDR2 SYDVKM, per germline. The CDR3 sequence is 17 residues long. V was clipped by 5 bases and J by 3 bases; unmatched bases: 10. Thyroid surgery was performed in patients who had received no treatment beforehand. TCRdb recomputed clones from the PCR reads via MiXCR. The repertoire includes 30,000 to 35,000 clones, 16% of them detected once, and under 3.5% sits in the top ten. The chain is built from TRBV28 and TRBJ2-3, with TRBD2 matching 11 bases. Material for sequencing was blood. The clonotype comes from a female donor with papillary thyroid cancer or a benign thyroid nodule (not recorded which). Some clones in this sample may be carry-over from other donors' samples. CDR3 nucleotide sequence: TGTGCCAGCAGTGGGCTAGCGGGAGGTGTTCGGACAGATACGCAGTATTTT. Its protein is CASSGLAGGVRTDTQYF.